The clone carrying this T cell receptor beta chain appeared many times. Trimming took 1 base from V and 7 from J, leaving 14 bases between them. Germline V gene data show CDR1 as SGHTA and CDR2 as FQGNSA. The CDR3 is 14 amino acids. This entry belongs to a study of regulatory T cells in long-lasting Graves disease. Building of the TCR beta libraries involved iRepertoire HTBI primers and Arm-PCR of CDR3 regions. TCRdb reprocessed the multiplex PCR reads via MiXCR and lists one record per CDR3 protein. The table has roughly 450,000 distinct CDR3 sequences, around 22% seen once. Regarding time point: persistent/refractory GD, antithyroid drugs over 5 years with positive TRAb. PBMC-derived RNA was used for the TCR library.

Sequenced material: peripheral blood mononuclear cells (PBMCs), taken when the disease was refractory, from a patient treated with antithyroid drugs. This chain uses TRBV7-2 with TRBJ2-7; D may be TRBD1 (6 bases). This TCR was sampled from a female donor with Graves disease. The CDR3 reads CASSLDDRSGEQYF. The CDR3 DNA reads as TGTGCCAGCAGCTTAGATGACAGGTCGGGAGAGCAGTACTTC.